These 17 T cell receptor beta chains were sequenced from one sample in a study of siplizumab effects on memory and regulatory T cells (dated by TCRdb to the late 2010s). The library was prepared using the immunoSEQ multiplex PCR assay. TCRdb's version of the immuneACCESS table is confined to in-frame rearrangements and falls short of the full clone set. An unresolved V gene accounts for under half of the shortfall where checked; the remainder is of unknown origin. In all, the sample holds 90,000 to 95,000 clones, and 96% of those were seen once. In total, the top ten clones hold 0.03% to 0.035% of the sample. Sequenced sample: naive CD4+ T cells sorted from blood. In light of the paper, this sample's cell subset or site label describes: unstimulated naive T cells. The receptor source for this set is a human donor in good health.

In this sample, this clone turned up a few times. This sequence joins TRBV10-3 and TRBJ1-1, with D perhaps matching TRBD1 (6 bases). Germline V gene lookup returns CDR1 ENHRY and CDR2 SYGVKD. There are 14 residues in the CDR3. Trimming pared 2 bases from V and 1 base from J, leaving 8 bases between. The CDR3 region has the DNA TGTGCCATCAGTGAGCAGACAGGGAACACTGAAGCTTTCTTT. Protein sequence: CAISEQTGNTEAFF.

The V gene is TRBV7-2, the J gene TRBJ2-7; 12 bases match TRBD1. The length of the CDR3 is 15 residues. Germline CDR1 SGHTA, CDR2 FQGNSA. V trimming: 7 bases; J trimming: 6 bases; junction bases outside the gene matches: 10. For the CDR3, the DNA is TGTGCCAGCACTCTAGTGGGGACAGGGGGCTTCGAGCAGTACTTC. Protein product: CASTLVGTGGFEQYF. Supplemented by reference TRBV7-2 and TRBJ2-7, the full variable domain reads GAGVSQSPSNKVTEKGKDVELRCDPISGHTALYWYRQSLGQGLEFLIYFQGNSAPDKSGLPSDRFSAERTGGSVSTLTIQRTQQEDSAVYLCASTLVGTGGFEQYFGPGTRLTVT.

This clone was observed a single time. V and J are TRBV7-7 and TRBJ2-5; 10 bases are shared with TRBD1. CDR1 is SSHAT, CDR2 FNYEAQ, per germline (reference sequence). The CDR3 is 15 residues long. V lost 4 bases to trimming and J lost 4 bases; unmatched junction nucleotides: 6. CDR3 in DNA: TGTGCCAGCAGCTCGGACAGGGGGTACGGAGAGACCCAGTACTTC. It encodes CASSSDRGYGETQYF.

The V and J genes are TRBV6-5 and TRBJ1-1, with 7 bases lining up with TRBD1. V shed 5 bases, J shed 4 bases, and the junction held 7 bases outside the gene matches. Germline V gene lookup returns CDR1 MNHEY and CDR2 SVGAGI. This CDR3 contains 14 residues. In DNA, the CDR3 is TGTGCCAGCAGTAATACAGGGGCCTCCACTGAAGCTTTCTTT. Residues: CASSNTGASTEAFF.

The CDR3 nucleotides are TGCGCCAGCAGCCAAGATCGCTCTACCTGGGGCTACACCTTC. This codes for CASSQDRSTWGYTF. J is TRBJ1-2 and V is TRBV4-3, with D unclear. Per the germline V gene, CDR1 is LGHNA and CDR2 is YSLEER. The germline V and J ends were trimmed by 0 bases and 8 bases, with 13 bases remaining between them. The CDR3 has 14 amino acids.

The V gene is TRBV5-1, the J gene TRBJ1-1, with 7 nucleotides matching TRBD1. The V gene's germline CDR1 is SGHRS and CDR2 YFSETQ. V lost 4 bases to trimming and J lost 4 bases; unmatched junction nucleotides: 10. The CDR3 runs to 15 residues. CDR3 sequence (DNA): TGCGCCAGCAGCACACAGGGGATTGGGTCCACTGAAGCTTTCTTT. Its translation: CASSTQGIGSTEAFF.

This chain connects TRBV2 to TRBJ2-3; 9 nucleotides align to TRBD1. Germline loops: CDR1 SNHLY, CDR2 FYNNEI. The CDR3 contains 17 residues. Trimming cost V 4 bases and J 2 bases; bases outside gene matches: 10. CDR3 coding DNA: TGTGCCAGCAGTGGGCCCACCGGGACAGGGCTCACAGATACGCAGTATTTT. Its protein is CASSGPTGTGLTDTQYF.

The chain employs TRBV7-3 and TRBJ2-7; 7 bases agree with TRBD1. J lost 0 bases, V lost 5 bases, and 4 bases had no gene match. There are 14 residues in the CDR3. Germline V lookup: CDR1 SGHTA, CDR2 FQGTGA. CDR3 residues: CASSRGGDSYEQYF. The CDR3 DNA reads TGTGCCAGCAGCCGAGGGGGCGACTCCTACGAGCAGTACTTC. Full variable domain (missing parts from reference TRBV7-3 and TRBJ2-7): GAGVSQTPSNKVTEKGKYVELRCDPISGHTALYWYRQSLGQGPEFLIYFQGTGAADDSGLPNDRFFAVRPEGSVSTLKIQRTERGDSAVYLCASSRGGDSYEQYFGPGTRLTVT.

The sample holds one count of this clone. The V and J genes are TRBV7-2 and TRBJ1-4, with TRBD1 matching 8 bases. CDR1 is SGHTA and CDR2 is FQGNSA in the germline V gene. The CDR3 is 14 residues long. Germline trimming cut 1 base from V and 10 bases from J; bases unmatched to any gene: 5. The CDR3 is CASSLDQGAGKLFF. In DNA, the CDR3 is TGTGCCAGCAGCTTAGATCAGGGGGCGGGAAAACTGTTTTTT.

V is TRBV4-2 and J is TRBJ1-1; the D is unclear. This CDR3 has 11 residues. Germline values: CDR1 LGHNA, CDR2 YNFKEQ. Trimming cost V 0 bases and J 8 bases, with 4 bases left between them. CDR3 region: CASSQDAEAFF. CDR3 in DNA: TGTGCCAGCAGCCAAGATGCGGAAGCTTTCTTT.

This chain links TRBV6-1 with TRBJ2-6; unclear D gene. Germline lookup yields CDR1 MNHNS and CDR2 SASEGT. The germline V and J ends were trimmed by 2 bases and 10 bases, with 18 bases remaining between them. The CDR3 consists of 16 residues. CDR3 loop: CASSERFGSAENVLTF. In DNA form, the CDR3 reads TGTGCCAGCAGTGAACGGTTTGGGTCCGCGGAAAACGTCCTGACTTTC.

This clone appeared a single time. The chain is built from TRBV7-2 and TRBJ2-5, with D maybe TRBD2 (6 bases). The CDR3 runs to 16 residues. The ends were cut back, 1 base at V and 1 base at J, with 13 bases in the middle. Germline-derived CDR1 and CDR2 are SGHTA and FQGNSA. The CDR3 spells CASSLGLGEVQETQYF. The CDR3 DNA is TGTGCCAGCAGCTTAGGTTTGGGGGAGGTCCAAGAGACCCAGTACTTC.

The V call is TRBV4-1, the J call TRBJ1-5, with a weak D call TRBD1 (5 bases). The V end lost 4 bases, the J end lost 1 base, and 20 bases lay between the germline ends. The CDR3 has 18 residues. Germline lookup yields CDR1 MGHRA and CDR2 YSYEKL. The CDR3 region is CASSPTGGEYRSNQPQHF. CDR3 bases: TGCGCCAGCAGCCCCACGGGGGGGGAGTATAGGAGCAATCAGCCCCAGCATTTT.

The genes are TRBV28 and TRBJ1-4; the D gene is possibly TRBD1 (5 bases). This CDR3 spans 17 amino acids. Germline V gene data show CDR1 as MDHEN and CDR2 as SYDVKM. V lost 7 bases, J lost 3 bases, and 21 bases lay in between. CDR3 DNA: TGTGCCAGCACCAATCCTCCAGGGCTTGGGTCTAATGAAAAACTGTTTTTT. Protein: CASTNPPGLGSNEKLFF.

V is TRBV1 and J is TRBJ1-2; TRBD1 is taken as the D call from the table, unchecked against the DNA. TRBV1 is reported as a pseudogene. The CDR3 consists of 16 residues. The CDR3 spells CTSSQVDRPTNYGYTF. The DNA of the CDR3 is TGCACCAGCAGCCAAGTTGACAGACCTACTAACTATGGCTACACCTTC.

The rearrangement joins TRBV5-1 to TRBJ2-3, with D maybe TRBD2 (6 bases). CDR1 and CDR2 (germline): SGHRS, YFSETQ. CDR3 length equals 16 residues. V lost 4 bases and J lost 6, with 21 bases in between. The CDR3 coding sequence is TGCGCCAGCAGCGAAGACCCGGGGGTAGGGGCGGATACGCAGTATTTT. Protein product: CASSEDPGVGADTQYF.

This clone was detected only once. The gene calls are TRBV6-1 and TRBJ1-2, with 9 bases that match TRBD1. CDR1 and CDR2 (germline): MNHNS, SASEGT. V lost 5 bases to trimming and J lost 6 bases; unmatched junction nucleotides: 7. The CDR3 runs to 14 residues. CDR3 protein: CASSRTGGVDGYTF. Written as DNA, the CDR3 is TGTGCCAGCAGTCGTACAGGGGGCGTAGATGGCTACACCTTC.